The entry that follows covers one TCR beta chain sequence. This clone's antigen is unknown. Base qualities were left out, and no much larger clone turns up one base away. Library preparation used 5' RACE. Reads for this sample came from an Illumina HiSeq 2500. A second about 7 to 12 cycle PCR used a sample-barcoded 5' primer and a J-beta primer mix. A unique molecular identifier was introduced onto each TCR beta cDNA molecule by a template-switch 5' adaptor carrying 12 random nucleotides. Each sample yielded at least 2.5 million CDR3-containing paired-end reads. The Mint cDNA synthesis kit, primed by a TRBC-specific oligonucleotide, was used to synthesize first-strand cDNA from all RNA. All cDNA was treated with uracil-DNA glycosylase and then went through a first 18-cycle PCR with the universal primers M1SS and BC2_uni_R. Per the original workflow: For normalization, 1 million high-quality reads were randomly selected from each sample, with every read carrying a distinct molecular identifier. Reads with shared molecular identifiers were discarded instead of being binned into consensus sequences. MiTCR, run with a Q25 quality threshold and the strictest error-elimination algorithm, handled CDR3 identification, clonotype clustering and error correction. A nonparametric unseen species model with Euler transformation was used to estimate a lower bound on total TCR beta diversity. TCRdb reran the public reads through fastp at Q25 and MiXCR, keeping productive beta chains. Each record represents a unique CDR3 protein, reported with the most common genes and DNA among its rows. TCRdb's processing, not the authors', yielded these V and J calls. The sample has fewer than 700,000 distinct CDR3 sequences on record, roughly 43% of them singletons. The ten largest make up approximately 25% of the sample.

This record comes from a study of blood T cells in healthy people across ages (dated by TCRdb to the mid-2010s). Context from the whole study: In model experiments, roughly one uniquely barcoded TCR beta cDNA molecule per two T cells was captured by template switching. Using deep sequencing normalized with unique cDNA molecular identifiers, the study measured how TCR beta repertoire diversity changes with age. To avoid experimental bias, donors of different ages were distributed randomly across sequencing lanes. Four age groups were formed from the donors: young (average approximately 16 years), middle-aged (just under 40), aged (roughly 58) and long-lived (around 82). For two donors (one aged 18 to 29 and one aged 80 or older), the study analyzed two additional independent replicas of 1 million unique cDNA reads from the same blood draw. General study outcomes and caveats: Since profiling was done on bulk unsorted PBMCs, naive and antigen-experienced compartments could not be conclusively compared. Compared with the aged group, the long-lived group had more naive CD4+ T cells, fewer expanded clones and increased TCR diversity, suggesting age selection. Observed TCR beta diversity per million T cells fell roughly linearly with age, and a significant reduction was already apparent by age around 44. There was a strong correlation between observed TCR beta diversity and the percentage of naive T cells measured by flow cytometry. Total diversity estimates from one million sequenced T cells were considered lower bounds and underestimates. Donor CMV infection status was unknown, potentially confounding age-related changes in expanded clonotypes.

Donors were 39 systemically healthy Caucasian individuals from Russia aged roughly 6 to 90 years. Ten milliliters of peripheral blood were drawn from each donor into EDTA-treated Vacutainer tubes. Ficoll-Paque density-gradient centrifugation was used to isolate PBMCs, with at least 6 million obtained per sample. Total RNA was extracted from PBMCs with Trizol reagent, with at least 5.5 micrograms obtained per sample. Naive CD45RAhigh/CD27high T cell percentages were measured by flow cytometry on a PBMC aliquot from every donor. Counted from cysteine to phenylalanine, this CDR3 has 15 amino acids. The entry retains the CDR3 DNA only, 45 bases that are in frame from base 1. From the germline V gene (reference sequence), CDR1 is MNHNY and CDR2 is SVGAGI.

The chain is encoded by TRBV6-6 joined to TRBJ2-1; TRBD2 matches 9 bases in the middle. The J call is doubtful: the DNA matches TRBJ2-7 better. This sequence was found in a man at least 80 years old in good health. The sample taken for sequencing was blood. Here the CDR3 is given as CASRSTSGSYNEQYF. The DNA is TGTGCCAGCAGATCGACTAGCGGATCCTACAATGAGCAGTACTTC.